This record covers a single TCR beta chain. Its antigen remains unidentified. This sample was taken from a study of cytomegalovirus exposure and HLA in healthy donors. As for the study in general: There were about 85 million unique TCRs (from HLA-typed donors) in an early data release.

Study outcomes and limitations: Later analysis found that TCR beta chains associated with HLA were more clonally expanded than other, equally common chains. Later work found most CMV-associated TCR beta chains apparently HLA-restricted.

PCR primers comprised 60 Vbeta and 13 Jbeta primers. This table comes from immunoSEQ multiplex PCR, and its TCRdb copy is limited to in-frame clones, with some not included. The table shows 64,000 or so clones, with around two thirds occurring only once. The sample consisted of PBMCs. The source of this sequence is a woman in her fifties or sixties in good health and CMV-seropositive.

CDR3 amino acids: CASSLGTANYNEQFF. CDR3 sequence (DNA): TGCGCCAGCAGCTTGGGGACAGCGAATTACAATGAGCAGTTCTTC. The V and J genes are TRBV5-1 and TRBJ2-1, with D maybe TRBD1 (6 bases). The CDR3 has 15 residues. Germline-derived CDR1 and CDR2 are SGHRS and YFSETQ. Trimming removed 0 bases at V and 4 bases at J, with 11 bases between.